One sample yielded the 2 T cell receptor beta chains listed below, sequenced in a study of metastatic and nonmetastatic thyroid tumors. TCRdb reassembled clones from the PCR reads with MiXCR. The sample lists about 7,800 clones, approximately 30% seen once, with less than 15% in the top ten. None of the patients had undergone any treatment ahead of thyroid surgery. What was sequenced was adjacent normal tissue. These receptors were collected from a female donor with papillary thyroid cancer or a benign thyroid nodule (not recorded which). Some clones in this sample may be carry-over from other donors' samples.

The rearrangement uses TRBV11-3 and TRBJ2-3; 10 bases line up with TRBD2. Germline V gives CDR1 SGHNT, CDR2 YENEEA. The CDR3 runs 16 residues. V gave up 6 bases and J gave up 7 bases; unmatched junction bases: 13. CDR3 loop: CASSPGGASGSYTQYF. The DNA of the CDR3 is TGTGCCAGCAGTCCCGGGGGGGCTAGCGGGAGTTATACGCAGTATTTT.

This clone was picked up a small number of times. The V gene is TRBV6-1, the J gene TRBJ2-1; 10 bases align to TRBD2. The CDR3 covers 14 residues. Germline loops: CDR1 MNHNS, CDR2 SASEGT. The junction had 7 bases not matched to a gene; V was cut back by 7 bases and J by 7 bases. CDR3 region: CASTPGLARNEQFF. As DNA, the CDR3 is TGTGCCAGCACACCGGGACTAGCGAGAAATGAGCAGTTCTTC.